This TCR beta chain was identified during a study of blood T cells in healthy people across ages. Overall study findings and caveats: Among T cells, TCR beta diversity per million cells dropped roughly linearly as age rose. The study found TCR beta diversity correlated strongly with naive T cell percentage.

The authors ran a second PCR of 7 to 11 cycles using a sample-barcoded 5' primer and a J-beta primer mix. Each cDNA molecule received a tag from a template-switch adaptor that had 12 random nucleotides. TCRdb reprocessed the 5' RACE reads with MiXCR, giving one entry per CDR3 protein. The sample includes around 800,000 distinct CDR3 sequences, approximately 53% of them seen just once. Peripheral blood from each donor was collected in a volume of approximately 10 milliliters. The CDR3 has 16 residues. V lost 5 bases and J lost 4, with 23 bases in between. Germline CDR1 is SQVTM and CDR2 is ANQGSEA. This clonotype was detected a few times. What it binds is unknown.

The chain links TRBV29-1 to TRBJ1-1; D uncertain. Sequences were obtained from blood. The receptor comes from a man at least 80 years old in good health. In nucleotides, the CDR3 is TGCAGCGTTAGCCCCGCCTCGACCGGGCTTGGCACTGAAGCTTTCTTT. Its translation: CSVSPASTGLGTEAFF.